This T cell receptor (beta chain) stems from a study of blood T cell repertoires in COVID-19. The junction had 16 bases not matched to a gene; V was cut back by 6 bases and J by 7 bases. CDR1 is MNHEY and CDR2 is SMNVEV in the germline V gene (reference sequence). This CDR3 contains 16 residues. TCRdb's copy holds only in-frame clones and misses some; the assay was immunoSEQ multiplex PCR. This repertoire shows over 200,000 clones, around 90% found once; its top ten account for 2.6%. V usage is TRBV27 and J usage is TRBJ2-7; 9 positions match TRBD2. The sequencing input was peripheral blood. The clonotype comes from a person under 35 with COVID-19, enrolled during active disease. Written as DNA, the CDR3 is TGTGCCAGCAGCCCACTAGCGGGCCTACCCATGGGGGAGCAGTACTTC. It translates to CASSPLAGLPMGEQYF.